This paragraph covers one T cell receptor (beta chain) sequence. The antigen is undetermined. Libraries were prepared by immunoSEQ multiplex PCR; TCRdb keeps only in-frame clonotypes and omits some of them. Its listing shows some 31,000 clones. CD4+CD25+CD127- Tregs, CD4+CD25- non-Tregs, CD4 and CD8 cells were sorted. The sample originates from a study of Tregs in tolerant kidney transplant recipients. About the study: Mixed chimerism was transient after nonmyeloablative marrow transplants from related graft donors. General observations from the study: The small number of patients limits these findings pending further validation. For some patients, primers changed over time, blocking nucleotide-level comparison.

Sequencing used CD8+ T cells from blood, obtained before the transplant. This sequence was found in a human donor who received a combined kidney and bone marrow transplant.

The CDR3 sequence is CSSEGVAGDEVDTQYF. The sequenced CDR3 bases are TGCAGCTCCGAGGGGGTAGCGGGAGATGAAGTAGATACG. J is TRBJ2-3 and V is TRBV29-1; 9 nucleotides line up with TRBD2. Coverage ceases 3 residues before the CDR3 finishes, and the germline J gene fills in the end. Germline V lookup: CDR1 SQVTM, CDR2 ANQGSEA. V was pared by 8 bases and J by 5 bases, with 17 bases of the junction left unmatched. The CDR3 loop spans 16 amino acids.